Given below is one T cell receptor (beta chain) in context. This sample is drawn from a study of blood T cell repertoires in COVID-19. The repertoire was sequenced with immunoSEQ multiplex PCR; TCRdb's copy has only in-frame clones and lacks some. The profile shows some 7,500 clones, roughly 88% of them singletons. Germline CDR1 and CDR2: SGHNT and YYREEE (reference sequence). The CDR3 runs to 14 residues. V lost 4 bases to trimming and J lost 4 bases; unmatched junction nucleotides: 4. The chain combines TRBV5-4 with TRBJ1-5; 8 nucleotides align to TRBD1. The sequenced material came from peripheral blood. The receptor was isolated from a woman between 55 and 75 years old with active COVID-19. The CDR3 is CASSQQGENQPQHF. In DNA form, the CDR3 reads TGTGCCAGCAGCCAACAGGGGGAAAATCAGCCCCAGCATTTT.